This note documents a single T cell receptor beta chain sequence. Its target is not known. This specimen belongs to a study of shared clonotypes between healthy human individuals. Overall study findings and caveats: Sampling involved blood alone; tissue repertoires likely differ.

Bulk PBMC genomic DNA spanned ten immunoSEQ deep plates. Source study methods: ImmunoSEQ output held junction-only sequences without quality scores, so filtering differed. Assay: immunoSEQ multiplex PCR; the TCRdb copy retains only in-frame clones and omits some. The V and J calls and the clone size are those of that table, but D and trimming were determined from the DNA. The repertoire holds 400,000 to 600,000 clones, with around 79% as singletons. V lost 2 bases and J 3 bases, leaving 11 bases between the germline ends. Germline lookup yields CDR1 KGHSH and CDR2 LQKENI. The CDR3 is made up of 14 amino acids.

The sequence was obtained from a woman between 40 and 50 years old in good health. Some clones in this sample may be carry-over from other donors' samples. The specimen was PBMCs. J is TRBJ2-7 and V is TRBV18, with D possibly being TRBD1 (5 bases). The CDR3 reads CASSPIQGVYEQYF. CDR3 in DNA: TGTGCCAGCTCACCAATCCAGGGTGTCTACGAGCAGTACTTC.